The clone carrying this T cell receptor beta chain was detected ten times or more. There were TCR beta CDR3 regions amplified from RNA transcripts. A first-round RT-PCR of the TCR CDR3 used the HTBI primer set. In TCRdb, the multiplex PCR reads were re-called with MiXCR into one record per CDR3 protein. The table lists about 300,000 distinct CDR3 sequences, roughly a fifth of them singletons. This record comes from a study of T cells in Graves' hyperthyroidism and ophthalmopathy. The CDR3 is 11 residues long. Trimming cost V 5 bases and J 6 bases, with 7 bases left between them. Criteria for exclusion of patients were uncontrolled infection, other autoimmune disease, pregnancy or lactation.

The receptor's source is a man aged 45 to 65 with Graves' ophthalmopathy. The source material was blood. The V gene is TRBV12-3 or TRBV12-4, the J gene TRBJ1-1; D remains ambiguous. The CDR3 coding sequence is TGTGCCAGCAGTCCGCGGGCTGAAGCTTTCTTT. It codes for CASSPRAEAFF.